The 26 T cell receptor beta chains below were found in one sample sequenced in a study of cytomegalovirus exposure and HLA in healthy donors. The PCR ran on 60 Vbeta and 13 Jbeta primers. The table came from immunoSEQ multiplex PCR; TCRdb's copy has only in-frame clones and leaves some out. Of under 250,000 clones listed, roughly 82% are singletons. Sequenced material: PBMCs. Receptors were obtained from a man aged 35 to 55 in good health and CMV-seropositive.

The chain joins TRBV7-9 to TRBJ2-4; 7 nucleotides align to TRBD1. CDR1 is SEHNR and CDR2 is FQNEAQ in the germline V gene (reference sequence). V dropped 0 bases and J dropped 2; count of bases not matched to a gene: 13. The CDR3 loop spans 19 amino acids. CDR3 sequence: CASSLARDRMVLTKNIQYF. CDR3 coding DNA: TGTGCCAGCAGCTTAGCCCGGGACAGAATGGTATTAACCAAAAACATTCAGTACTTC.

The chain has TRBV27 and TRBJ2-3; a possible D gene is TRBD2 (6 bases). Germline CDR1 and CDR2: MNHEY and SMNVEV (reference sequence). Trimming pared 4 bases from V and 0 bases from J, leaving 11 bases between. The CDR3 length is 15 residues. This CDR3 is CASSSERVSTDTQYF. CDR3 DNA sequence: TGTGCCAGCAGTTCAGAGCGGGTTAGCACAGATACGCAGTATTTT.

This clone was detected once. The V and J genes are TRBV5-6 and TRBJ1-5; TRBD1 aligns across 7 bases. V lost 4 bases to trimming and J lost 4 bases; unmatched junction nucleotides: 5. Germline CDR1 SGHDT, CDR2 YYEEEE. The CDR3 length is 14 residues. This CDR3 reads CASSHRGGNQPQHF. In DNA form, the CDR3 reads TGTGCCAGCAGCCACAGGGGTGGGAATCAGCCCCAGCATTTT.

The V gene is TRBV6-1, the J gene TRBJ2-1, with 13 bases fitting TRBD2. The CDR3 extends over 15 amino acids. The germline V gene has CDR1 MNHNS and CDR2 SASEGT. J lost 9 bases, V lost 4 bases, and 6 bases had no gene match. The CDR3 protein is CASSVRLAGGSEQFF. CDR3 DNA sequence: TGTGCCAGCAGTGTTCGACTAGCGGGAGGTTCTGAGCAGTTCTTC.

Worth noting for this clone: Other DNA sequences in this specimen translate into the identical CDR3. The chain is built from TRBV9 and TRBJ1-2; D might be TRBD1 (5 bases). Germline CDR1 is SGDLS and CDR2 is YYNGEE. The CDR3 is made up of 13 amino acids. V lost 0 bases and J 7 bases, leaving 10 bases between the germline ends. The CDR3 sequence is CASSVGGIAGYTF. The CDR3 bases are TGTGCCAGCAGCGTAGGGGGCATAGCTGGCTACACCTTC. Based on the CDR3 plus reference TRBV9 and TRBJ1-2, the full variable domain is DSGVTQTPKHLITATGQRVTLRCSPRSGDLSVYWYQQSLDQGLQFLIQYYNGEERAKGNILERFSAQQFPDLHSELNLSSLELGDSALYFCASSVGGIAGYTFGSGTRLTVV.

This chain joins TRBV7-6 and TRBJ1-1; TRBD1 agrees at 12 bases. The junction had 3 bases not matched to a gene; V was cut back by 3 bases and J by 4 bases. CDR1 is SGHVS and CDR2 is FNYEAQ in the germline V gene. The CDR3 has 15 residues. The CDR3 here is CASSFGDRGRTEAFF. CDR3 bases: TGTGCCAGCAGCTTCGGGGACAGGGGGCGCACTGAAGCTTTCTTT. Looking up the rest from reference TRBV7-6 and TRBJ1-1 gives the full variable domain: GAGVSQSPRYKVTKRGQDVALRCDPISGHVSLYWYRQALGQGPEFLTYFNYEAQQDKSGLPNDRFSAERPEGSISTLTIQRTEQRDSAMYRCASSFGDRGRTEAFFGQGTRLTVV.

The gene calls are TRBV7-2 and TRBJ2-2; the match to TRBD2 covers 9 bases. The CDR3 length is 19 residues. J was trimmed by 4 bases and V by 1 base; bases with no gene match: 13. Germline V gene data show CDR1 as SGHTA and CDR2 as FQGNSA. The CDR3 DNA is TGTGCCAGCAGCTTAGATTCCAGGACTCTAGCGGGACCCACCGGGGAGCTGTTTTTT. Its protein product is CASSLDSRTLAGPTGELFF.

The gene calls are TRBV6-5 and TRBJ2-2; 12 bases line up with TRBD2. From germline, CDR1 is MNHEY and CDR2 SVGAGI. The CDR3 contains 15 residues. The V gene end was trimmed by 5 bases and the J gene end by 2 bases; junction bases not matched to a gene: 0. The CDR3, as DNA: TGTGCCAGCAGTGGACTAGCGGGAAACACCGGGGAGCTGTTTTTT. It translates to CASSGLAGNTGELFF.

V and J are TRBV5-5 and TRBJ1-5, with 7 bases aligning to TRBD1. After removal of 5 bases from V and 0 bases from J, the junction contained 14 bases not matched to a gene. The CDR3 loop spans 18 amino acids. CDR1 is SGHKS, CDR2 YYEKEE, per germline (reference sequence). CDR3 DNA: TGTGCCAGCAGTCCCGGAGGGGGCCTCGATTATAGCAATCAGCCCCAGCATTTT. It encodes CASSPGGGLDYSNQPQHF.

This chain links TRBV5-1 with TRBJ2-7; 10 bases align to TRBD2. The ends lost 4 bases at V and 0 bases at J; junction bases unmatched: 7. The CDR3 is 16 amino acids. Germline V gene data show CDR1 as SGHRS and CDR2 as YFSETQ. CDR3 in DNA: TGCGCCAGCAGCCCGGGGGGGACTAGCGACTCCTACGAGCAGTACGTC. It translates to CASSPGGTSDSYEQYV.

The V gene is TRBV6-5, the J gene TRBJ2-7; 10 nucleotides match TRBD1. Germline CDR1 and CDR2: MNHEY and SVGAGI. The trim removed 4 bases at V and 5 bases at J, leaving 8 bases unmatched. The CDR3 extends over 15 amino acids. The CDR3 DNA is TGTGCCAGCAGTTCCGACAGGGGGCAACTGGACGAGCAGTACTTC. This gives the protein CASSSDRGQLDEQYF.

This chain joins TRBV6-6 and TRBJ2-7, with 8 bases that match TRBD1. Germline V lookup: CDR1 MNHNY, CDR2 SVGAGI (reference sequence). The length of the CDR3 is 15 residues. V shed 5 bases, J shed 3 bases, and the junction held 9 bases outside the gene matches. The CDR3 bases are TGTGCCAGCAGTGCAGAACGGACAGGGATCTACGAGCAGTACGTC. This codes for CASSAERTGIYEQYV.

This chain joins TRBV19 and TRBJ2-7; 8 bases agree with TRBD1. The CDR3 consists of 15 residues. Germline V gene lookup returns CDR1 LNHDA and CDR2 SQIVND (reference sequence). V shed 0 bases and J 2 bases; nucleotides not matched to a gene: 3. The CDR3 here is CASSIEDRAAYEQYF. In nucleotides, the CDR3 is TGTGCCAGTAGTATAGAGGACAGGGCAGCCTACGAGCAGTACTTC.

The chain joins TRBV6-4 to TRBJ2-1; D unclear. V was trimmed by 0 bases and J by 9 bases, leaving 15 bases between them. This CDR3 region has 15 residues. Germline V gene lookup returns CDR1 MRHNA and CDR2 SNTAGT. The CDR3 nucleotides read TGTGCCAGCAGTGACTCACAAGGTGGGCCCGGTGAGCAGTTCTTC. Translation: CASSDSQGGPGEQFF.

This chain joins TRBV2 and TRBJ2-1; 9 nucleotides line up with TRBD2. This CDR3 has 15 amino acids. Per the germline V gene, CDR1 is SNHLY and CDR2 is FYNNEI. Unmatched junction bases numbered 11, after V lost 5 bases and J lost 9 bases. The chain's CDR3 is CASSTHGTSKREQFF. CDR3 nucleotide sequence: TGTGCCAGCAGTACCCACGGGACTAGCAAGCGTGAGCAGTTCTTC.

This chain connects TRBV7-8 to TRBJ1-5, with a possible D match to TRBD1 (6 bases). V shed 1 base and J shed 7 bases, with 14 bases lying between them. Germline V gene lookup returns CDR1 SGHVS and CDR2 FQNEAQ. The CDR3 consists of 15 residues. This CDR3 reads CASSLVAGARQPQHF. As DNA, the CDR3 is TGTGCCAGCAGCTTAGTGGCAGGGGCCAGGCAGCCCCAGCATTTT.

The rearrangement links TRBV27 to TRBJ2-3; 13 nucleotides align to TRBD2. The CDR3 runs to 18 residues. CDR1 is MNHEY and CDR2 is SMNVEV in the germline V gene (reference sequence). Germline trimming cut 0 bases from V and 5 bases from J; bases unmatched to any gene: 8. The CDR3 spells CASSLSPGLAGVGDTQYF. As DNA, the CDR3 is TGTGCCAGCAGTTTATCGCCCGGACTAGCGGGAGTTGGAGATACGCAGTATTTT.

About this clone itself: Sequence at one end of the junction differs from germline and may be a read error. The CDR3 DNA follows: TGTGCTAGCAGCTTGGACAGGGTAGGGAGTGAGCAGTTCTTC. Translation gives CASSLDRVGSEQFF. The chain is built from TRBV7-7 and TRBJ2-1; TRBD1 aligns across 8 bases. This CDR3 is 14 amino acids long. CDR1 and CDR2 from the germline V gene are SSHAT and FNYEAQ (reference sequence).

The CDR3 bases are TGTGCCAGCAGCTTAGTGGGGGGCTCCTACAATGAGCAGTTCTTC. It is translated as CASSLVGGSYNEQFF. The V call is TRBV13, the J call TRBJ2-1; tentatively, D is TRBD2 (6 bases). The V end was cut by 1 base, the J end by 0 bases, with 7 bases between. Germline V gene sequence: CDR1 PRHDT, CDR2 FYEKMQ (reference sequence). This CDR3 is built from 15 residues.

The rearrangement uses TRBV6-6 and TRBJ1-5, with D perhaps matching TRBD1 (5 bases). The V end was cut by 4 bases, the J end by 3 bases, with 7 bases between. Germline CDR1 and CDR2: MNHNY and SVGAGI (reference sequence). This CDR3 region has 13 residues. CDR3 sequence reads: CASSLGLNQPQHF. CDR3 nucleotide sequence: TGTGCCAGCAGTTTGGGACTCAATCAGCCCCAGCATTTT.

The CDR3 here is CASSIGGQGAHGYTF. The CDR3 region has the DNA TGTGCCAGTAGTATCGGGGGACAGGGGGCTCATGGCTACACCTTC. The rearrangement links TRBV19 to TRBJ1-2, with 12 bases that match TRBD1. Germline values: CDR1 LNHDA, CDR2 SQIVND (reference sequence). V lost 3 bases, J lost 6 bases, and 5 bases stayed unmatched. The CDR3 is 15 amino acids.

This chain connects TRBV10-2 to TRBJ2-1; 7 bases match TRBD2. After removal of 8 bases from V and 6 bases from J, the junction contained 10 bases not matched to a gene. CDR3 length equals 14 residues. Looked up from germline, CDR1 is WSHSY and CDR2 is SAAADI. The CDR3 DNA is TGCGCCAGCGGGTTTGGCGGGAGTCTCAATGAGCAGTTCTTC. Its translation is CASGFGGSLNEQFF.

The chain links TRBV6-1 to TRBJ2-1, with TRBD2 identical over 8 bases. Germline assignment: CDR1 MNHNS and CDR2 SASEGT. The CDR3 is 13 residues long. V dropped 7 bases and J dropped 9; count of bases not matched to a gene: 8. The CDR3 nucleotides are TGTGCCAGCACTTACGGGAGGGTCAGTGAGCAGTTCTTC. Amino acids: CASTYGRVSEQFF.

The chain recombines TRBV11-2 with TRBJ2-2, with a possible D match to TRBD1 (5 bases). V was pared by 7 bases and J by 3 bases, with 12 bases between. Looked up from germline, CDR1 is SGHAT and CDR2 is FQNNGV. CDR3 length equals 14 residues. The CDR3 spells CASINRRDTGELFF. CDR3 nucleotides: TGTGCCAGCATCAACAGGAGAGACACCGGGGAGCTGTTTTTT.

To note about this clone: A much larger clone lies one base from this, so it may be a read error. The chain recombines TRBV4-2 with TRBJ1-1; TRBD1 is a possible D gene (6 bases). The germline V and J ends were trimmed by 4 bases and 1 base, with 7 bases remaining between them. Germline assignment: CDR1 LGHNA and CDR2 YNFKEQ. The length of the CDR3 is 13 residues. The DNA for the CDR3 is TGTGCCAGCAGCCCGACAGGGAACACTGAAGCTTTCTTT. Translation: CASSPTGNTEAFF.

The rearrangement joins TRBV5-4 to TRBJ1-5, with D perhaps TRBD1 (6 bases). This CDR3 has 15 amino acids. Trimming stripped 0 bases from V and 5 bases from J, with 12 bases between. The germline V gene has CDR1 SGHNT and CDR2 YYREEE (reference sequence). The CDR3 protein is CASSLDRDPYQPQHF. The CDR3, as DNA: TGTGCCAGCAGCTTGGACAGGGACCCCTATCAGCCCCAGCATTTT.